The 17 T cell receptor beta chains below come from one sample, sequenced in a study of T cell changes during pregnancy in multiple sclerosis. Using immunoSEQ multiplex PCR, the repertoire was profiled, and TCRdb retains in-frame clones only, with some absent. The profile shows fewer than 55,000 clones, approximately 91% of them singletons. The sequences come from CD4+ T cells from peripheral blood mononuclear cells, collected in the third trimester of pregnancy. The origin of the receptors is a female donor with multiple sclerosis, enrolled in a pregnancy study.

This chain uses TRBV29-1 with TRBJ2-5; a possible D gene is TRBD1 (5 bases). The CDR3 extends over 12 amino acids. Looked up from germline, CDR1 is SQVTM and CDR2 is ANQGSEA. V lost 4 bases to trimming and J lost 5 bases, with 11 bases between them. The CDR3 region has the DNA TGCAGCGTTGTACAGGACCGGGAGACCCAGTACTTC. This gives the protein CSVVQDRETQYF.

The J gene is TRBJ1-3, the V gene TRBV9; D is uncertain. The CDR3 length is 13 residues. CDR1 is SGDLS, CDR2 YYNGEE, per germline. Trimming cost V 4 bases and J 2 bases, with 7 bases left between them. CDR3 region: CASSPRTGNTIYF. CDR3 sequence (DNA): TGTGCCAGCAGCCCGCGGACTGGAAACACCATATATTTT. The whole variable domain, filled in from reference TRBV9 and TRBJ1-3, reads DSGVTQTPKHLITATGQRVTLRCSPRSGDLSVYWYQQSLDQGLQFLIQYYNGEERAKGNILERFSAQQFPDLHSELNLSSLELGDSALYFCASSPRTGNTIYFGEGSWLTVV.

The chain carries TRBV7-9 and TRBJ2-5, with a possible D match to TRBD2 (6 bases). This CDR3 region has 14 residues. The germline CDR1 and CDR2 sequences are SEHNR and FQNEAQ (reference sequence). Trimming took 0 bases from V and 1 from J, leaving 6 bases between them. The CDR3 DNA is TGTGCCAGCAGCTTAGCGGGGGGCCAAGAGACCCAGTACTTC. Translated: CASSLAGGQETQYF.

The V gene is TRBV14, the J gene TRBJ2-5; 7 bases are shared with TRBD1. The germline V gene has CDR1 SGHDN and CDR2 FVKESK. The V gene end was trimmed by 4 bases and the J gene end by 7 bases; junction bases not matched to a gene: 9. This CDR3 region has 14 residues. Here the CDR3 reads CASSPTRGGGTQYF. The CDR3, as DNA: TGTGCCAGCAGCCCAACCCGAGGGGGCGGGACCCAGTACTTC.

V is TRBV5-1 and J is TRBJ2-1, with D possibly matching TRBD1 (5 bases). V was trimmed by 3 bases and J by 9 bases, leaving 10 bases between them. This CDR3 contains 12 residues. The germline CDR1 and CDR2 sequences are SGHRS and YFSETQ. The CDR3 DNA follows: TGCGCCAGCAGCTCGACGCAGGGTGAGCAGTTCTTC. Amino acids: CASSSTQGEQFF.

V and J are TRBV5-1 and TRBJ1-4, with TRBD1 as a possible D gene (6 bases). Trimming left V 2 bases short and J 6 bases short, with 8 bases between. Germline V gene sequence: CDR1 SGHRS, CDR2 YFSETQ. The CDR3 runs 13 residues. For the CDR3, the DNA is TGCGCCAGCAGCTTTGGGGGCGATGAAAAACTGTTTTTT. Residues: CASSFGGDEKLFF.

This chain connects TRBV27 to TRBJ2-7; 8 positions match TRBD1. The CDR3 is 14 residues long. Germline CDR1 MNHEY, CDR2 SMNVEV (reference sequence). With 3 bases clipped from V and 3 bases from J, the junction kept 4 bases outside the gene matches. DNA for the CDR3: TGTGCCAGCAGTTTTCAGGGGGCAATCTACGAGCAGTACTTC. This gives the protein CASSFQGAIYEQYF.

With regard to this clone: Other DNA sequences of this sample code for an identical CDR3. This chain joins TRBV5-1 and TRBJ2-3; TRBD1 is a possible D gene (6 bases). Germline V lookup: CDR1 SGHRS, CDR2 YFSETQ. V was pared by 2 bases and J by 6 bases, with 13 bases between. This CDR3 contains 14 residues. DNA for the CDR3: TGCGCCAGCAGCTTCCTACAGGGCCGGGATACGCAGTATTTT. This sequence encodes CASSFLQGRDTQYF. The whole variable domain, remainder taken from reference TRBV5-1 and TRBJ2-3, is KAGVTQTPRYLIKTRGQQVTLSCSPISGHRSVSWYQQTPGQGLQFLFEYFSETQRNKGNFPGRFSGRQFSNSRSEMNVSTLELGDSALYLCASSFLQGRDTQYFGPGTRLTVL.

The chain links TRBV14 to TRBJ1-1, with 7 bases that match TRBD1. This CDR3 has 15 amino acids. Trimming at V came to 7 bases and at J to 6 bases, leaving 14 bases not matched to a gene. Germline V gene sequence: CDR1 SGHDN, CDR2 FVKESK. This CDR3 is CASTKFPQGSAEAFF. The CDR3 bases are TGTGCCAGCACAAAATTCCCACAGGGGTCAGCTGAAGCTTTCTTT.

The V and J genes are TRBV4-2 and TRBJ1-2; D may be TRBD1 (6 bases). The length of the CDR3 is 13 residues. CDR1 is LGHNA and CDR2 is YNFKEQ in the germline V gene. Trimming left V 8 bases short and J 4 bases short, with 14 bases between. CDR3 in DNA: TGTGCCAGCCGCGTTGGGGGCGGCTATGGCTACACCTTC. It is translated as CASRVGGGYGYTF.

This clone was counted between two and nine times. The DNA for the CDR3 is TGTGCCAGCAGTTTGGGGACTACTAACTATGGCTACACCTTC. It yields the protein CASSLGTTNYGYTF. The V and J genes are TRBV28 and TRBJ1-2; possibly TRBD1 for D (5 bases). This CDR3 contains 14 residues. Germline lookup yields CDR1 MDHEN and CDR2 SYDVKM. V shed 3 bases and J shed 0 bases, with 8 bases lying between them.

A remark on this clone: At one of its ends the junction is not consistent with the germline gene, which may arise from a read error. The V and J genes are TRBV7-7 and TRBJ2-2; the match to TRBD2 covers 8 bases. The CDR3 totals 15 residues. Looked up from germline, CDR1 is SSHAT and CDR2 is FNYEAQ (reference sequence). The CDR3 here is CASSRVSGAVGELFF. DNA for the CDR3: TGTGCTAGCAGCCGCGTTAGCGGGGCGGTCGGGGAGCTGTTTTTT.

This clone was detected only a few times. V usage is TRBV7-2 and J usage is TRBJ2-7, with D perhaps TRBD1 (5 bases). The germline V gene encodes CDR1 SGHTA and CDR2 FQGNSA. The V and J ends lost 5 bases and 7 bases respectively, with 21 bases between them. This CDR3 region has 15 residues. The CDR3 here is CASSPTALGLGEQYF. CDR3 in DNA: TGTGCCAGCAGCCCGACAGCATTAGGATTGGGAGAGCAGTACTTC.

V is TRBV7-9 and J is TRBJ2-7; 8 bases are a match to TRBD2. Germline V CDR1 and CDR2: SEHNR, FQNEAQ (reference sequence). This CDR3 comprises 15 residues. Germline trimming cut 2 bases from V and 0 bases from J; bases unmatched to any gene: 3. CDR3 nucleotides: TGTGCCAGCAGCTTACTCGGGGGGGCCTCCTACGAGCAGTACTTC. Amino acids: CASSLLGGASYEQYF. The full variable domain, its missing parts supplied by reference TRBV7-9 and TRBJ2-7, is DTGVSQNPRHKITKRGQNVTFRCDPISEHNRLYWYRQTLGQGPEFLTYFQNEAQLEKSRLLSDRFSAERPKGSFSTLEIQRTEQGDSAMYLCASSLLGGASYEQYFGPGTRLTVT.

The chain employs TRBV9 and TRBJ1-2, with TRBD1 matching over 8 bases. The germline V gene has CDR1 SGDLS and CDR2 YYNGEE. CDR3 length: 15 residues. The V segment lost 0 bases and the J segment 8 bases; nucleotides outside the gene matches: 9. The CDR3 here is CASSVGIGQGGGYTF. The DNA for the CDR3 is TGTGCCAGCAGCGTAGGTATCGGACAGGGCGGCGGCTACACCTTC.

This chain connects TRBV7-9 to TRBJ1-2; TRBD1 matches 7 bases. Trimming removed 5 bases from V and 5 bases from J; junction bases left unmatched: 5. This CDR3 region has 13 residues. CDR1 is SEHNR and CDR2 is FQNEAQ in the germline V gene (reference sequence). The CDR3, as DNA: TGTGCCAGCAGCGACGGGACAGTTTATGGCTACACCTTC. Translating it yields CASSDGTVYGYTF.

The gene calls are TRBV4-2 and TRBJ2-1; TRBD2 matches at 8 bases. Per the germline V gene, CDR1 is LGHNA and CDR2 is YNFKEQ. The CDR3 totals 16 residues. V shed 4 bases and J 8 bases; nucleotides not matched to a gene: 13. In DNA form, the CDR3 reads TGTGCCAGCAGCCGCCTCGTTGACGGGGGGGCCCATGAGCAGTTCTTC. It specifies CASSRLVDGGAHEQFF.